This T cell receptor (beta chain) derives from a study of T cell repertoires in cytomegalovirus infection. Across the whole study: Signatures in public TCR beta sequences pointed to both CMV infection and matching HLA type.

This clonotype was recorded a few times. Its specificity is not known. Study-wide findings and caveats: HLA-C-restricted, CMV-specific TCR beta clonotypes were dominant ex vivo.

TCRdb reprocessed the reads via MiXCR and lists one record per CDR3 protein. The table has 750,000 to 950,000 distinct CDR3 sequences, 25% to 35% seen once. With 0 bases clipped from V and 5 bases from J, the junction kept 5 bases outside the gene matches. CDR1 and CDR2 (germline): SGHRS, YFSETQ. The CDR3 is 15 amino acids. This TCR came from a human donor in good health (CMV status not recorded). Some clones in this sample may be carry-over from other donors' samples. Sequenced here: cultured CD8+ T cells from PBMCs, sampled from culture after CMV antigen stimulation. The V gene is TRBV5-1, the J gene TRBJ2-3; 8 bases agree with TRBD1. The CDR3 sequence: CASSLAYRGIDTQYF. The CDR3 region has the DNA TGCGCCAGCAGCTTGGCCTACAGGGGGATAGATACGCAGTATTTT.